The 21 T cell receptor beta chains listed next were all sequenced from one sample in a study of blood T cells in healthy people across ages. Then a second PCR, running about 6 to 11 cycles, was carried out with a sample-barcoded 5' primer and a J-beta primer mix. TCRdb reprocessed the 5' RACE reads with MiXCR, giving one entry per CDR3 protein. The sample consists of 600,000 or so distinct CDR3 sequences, 25% to 30% of them appearing once. The sequenced sample was blood. The receptors stem from an elderly woman in good health.

As to this clonotype: This may arise from a read error, as a much more abundant clone is one base away. Here the CDR3 DNA reads TGCGCCAGCAGCTTACCTAGCGGCAGGAATGAGCAGTACTTC. This encodes CASSLPSGRNEQYF. The chain links TRBV5-1 to TRBJ2-5; 7 bases are a match to TRBD2. Germline V gene sequence: CDR1 SGHRS, CDR2 YFSETQ. Germline trimming cut 2 bases from V and 11 bases from J; bases unmatched to any gene: 12. The CDR3 is made up of 14 amino acids.

In this sample, this clonotype turned up a few times. The rearrangement links TRBV5-1 to TRBJ2-1, with 10 bases matching TRBD2. The CDR3 totals 15 residues. With 4 bases clipped from V and 4 bases from J, the junction kept 5 bases outside the gene matches. The germline V gene encodes CDR1 SGHRS and CDR2 YFSETQ. CDR3 in DNA: TGCGCCAGCAGCCATACTAGCGGGGCGTACAATGAGCAGTTCTTC. Its translation is CASSHTSGAYNEQFF.

This clonotype was observed at least ten times. The CDR3 bases are TGCGCCAGCAGCCAAGAACGCAATCAGCCCCAGCATTTT. Translating gives CASSQERNQPQHF. The chain has TRBV4-3 and TRBJ1-5; unclear D gene. CDR1 is LGHNA, CDR2 YSLEER, per germline. V was shortened by 0 bases and J by 2 bases, with 2 bases between the two germline ends. This CDR3 comprises 13 residues.

This clonotype has a count of ten or more. The genes are TRBV6-1 and TRBJ2-7, with 9 bases that match TRBD1. CDR1 is MNHNS and CDR2 is SASEGT in the germline V gene. CDR3 length: 13 amino acids. J gave up 5 bases and V 7 bases, and 6 bases lay outside the gene matches. The CDR3 DNA reads as TGTGCCAGCATGGGGACAGGGAAGAACGAGCAGTACTTC. It yields the protein CASMGTGKNEQYF.

This clonotype came up many times. The chain has TRBV11-2 and TRBJ1-2; TRBD1 might be the D (5 bases). Germline lookup yields CDR1 SGHAT and CDR2 FQNNGV. The CDR3 runs to 12 residues. Trimming removed 1 base at V and 6 bases at J, with 6 bases between. CDR3 region: CASSLAGNGYTF. CDR3 DNA sequence: TGTGCCAGCAGCTTAGCAGGGAATGGCTACACCTTC.

On this clonotype itself: A much larger clonotype is one base distant, so this may be a read error. The CDR3 DNA is TGTGCCAGCAGCTTAGGCAGTCTAGGCTTGTACTTC. Translation: CASSLGSLGLYF. The chain has TRBV7-9 and TRBJ2-5; no reliable D call. Germline CDR1 SEHNR, CDR2 FQNEAQ (reference sequence). The CDR3 covers 12 residues. V lost 1 base and J lost 13, with 13 bases in between.

This clonotype was counted at least ten times. The CDR3 loop is CASSLSLGYEQYF. The CDR3 DNA is TGTGCCAGCAGCCTCTCGCTCGGGTACGAGCAGTACTTC. This chain connects TRBV7-3 to TRBJ2-7; D gene unclear. Germline CDR1 is SGHTA and CDR2 is FQGTGA. The V end lost 5 bases, the J end lost 4 bases, and 12 bases lay between the germline ends. The CDR3 sequence is 13 residues long.

At least ten counts were recorded for this clonotype. The genes are TRBV5-1 and TRBJ2-7; 10 nucleotides align to TRBD1. CDR1 and CDR2 (germline): SGHRS, YFSETQ. This CDR3 is built from 13 residues. V gave up 4 bases and J gave up 9 bases; unmatched junction bases: 7. This CDR3 reads CASSAGQGMWQYF. CDR3 nucleotide sequence: TGCGCCAGCAGCGCGGGACAGGGGATGTGGCAGTACTTC.

This clonotype has only one observation. Given a much more abundant clone one base away, this may be a read error. The chain couples TRBV5-1 to TRBJ2-5; a possible D gene is TRBD1 (5 bases). This CDR3 comprises 13 residues. Germline V gene sequence: CDR1 SGHRS, CDR2 YFSETQ. Here the CDR3 reads CANSFAGKETQYF. Written as DNA, the CDR3 is TGCGCCAACAGCTTCGCAGGGAAGGAGACCCAGTACTTC. The variable domain in full, with the rest retrieved from reference TRBV5-1 and TRBJ2-5, is KAGVTQTPRYLIKTRGQQVTLSCSPISGHRSVSWYQQTPGQGLQFLFEYFSETQRNKGNFPGRFSGRQFSNSRSEMNVSTLELGDSALYLCANSFAGKETQYFGPGTRLLVL.

DNA of the CDR3: TGCGCCAGCAGCTTGGAATCAAGCCGATCAGCTGAAGCTTTCTTT. Protein: CASSLESSRSAEAFF. This chain joins TRBV5-1 and TRBJ1-1; D is unclear. The ends were cut back, 0 bases at V and 6 bases at J, with 15 bases in the middle. The CDR3 runs 15 residues. Germline CDR1 reads SGHRS; CDR2 reads YFSETQ. Full variable domain (rest looked up from reference TRBV5-1 and TRBJ1-1): KAGVTQTPRYLIKTRGQQVTLSCSPISGHRSVSWYQQTPGQGLQFLFEYFSETQRNKGNFPGRFSGRQFSNSRSEMNVSTLELGDSALYLCASSLESSRSAEAFFGQGTRLTVV.

Many counts were recorded for this clonotype. The V and J genes are TRBV4-1 and TRBJ2-7, with D hard to call. Trimming left V 0 bases short and J 0 bases short, with 9 bases between. The CDR3 contains 15 residues. Germline V gene sequence: CDR1 MGHRA, CDR2 YSYEKL. Here the CDR3 DNA reads TGCGCCAGCAGCCAAGATTACCCCAGCTCCTACGAGCAGTACTTC. Its translation: CASSQDYPSSYEQYF.

The J gene is TRBJ1-3, the V gene TRBV11-2; D perhaps matches TRBD1 (5 bases). The V end lost 3 bases, the J end lost 8 bases, and 14 bases lay between the germline ends. The CDR3 runs to 14 residues. Germline CDR1 SGHAT, CDR2 FQNNGV. The CDR3 sequence is CASSFDGGGHTIYF. CDR3 DNA sequence: TGTGCCAGCAGCTTCGACGGGGGAGGGCACACCATATATTTT. The full variable domain, in which reference TRBV11-2 and TRBJ1-3 provide the parts outside the CDR3, is EAGVAQSPRYKIIEKRQSVAFWCNPISGHATLYWYQQILGQGPKLLIQFQNNGVVDDSQLPKDRFSAERLKGVDSTLKIQPAKLEDSAVYLCASSFDGGGHTIYFGEGSWLTVV.

This clonotype was recorded at least ten times. A much larger clone differs by one base, so this may be a read error. The V gene is TRBV10-3, the J gene TRBJ1-6, with 7 nucleotides matching TRBD1. This CDR3 comprises 14 residues. Germline V gene lookup returns CDR1 ENHRY and CDR2 SYGVKD. Here the CDR3 reads CAIRVDRTNSPPHF. The CDR3 DNA follows: TGTGCCATCAGGGTGGACAGGACTAATTCACCCCCCCACTTT.

This clonotype was observed many times. V and J are TRBV15 and TRBJ1-6; 9 positions match TRBD1. V dropped 0 bases and J dropped 7; count of bases not matched to a gene: 4. Per germline, CDR1 LNHNV and CDR2 YYDKDF (reference sequence). This CDR3 has 16 amino acids. The CDR3 loop reads CATSRDQGTGNSPLHF. DNA for the CDR3: TGTGCCACCAGCAGAGATCAAGGGACAGGGAATTCACCCCTCCACTTT.

This sequence joins TRBV5-1 and TRBJ2-7; 9 nucleotides agree with TRBD1. The CDR3 is made up of 16 amino acids. V trimming: 1 base; J trimming: 6 bases; junction bases outside the gene matches: 11. Germline values: CDR1 SGHRS, CDR2 YFSETQ. CDR3 region: CASSLYIMGTGREQYF. The CDR3 nucleotides are TGCGCCAGCAGCTTGTATATAATGGGGACAGGGCGCGAGCAGTACTTC.

This clonotype showed up many times. The chain carries TRBV7-8 and TRBJ1-1, with TRBD1 identical over 8 bases. The CDR3 covers 15 residues. V shed 2 bases, J shed 5 bases, and the junction held 7 bases outside the gene matches. Germline V gene sequence: CDR1 SGHVS, CDR2 FQNEAQ. The CDR3 DNA reads as TGTGCCAGCAGCTTATCCCGGACAGGGTCTACTGAAGCTTTCTTT. It is translated as CASSLSRTGSTEAFF.

As concerns this clonotype: With a much larger clone just one base away, this may be a read error. V and J are TRBV7-9 and TRBJ2-5; D may be TRBD1 (6 bases). CDR1 is SEHNR, CDR2 FQNEAQ, per germline (reference sequence). Trimming removed 2 bases at V and 11 bases at J, with 21 bases between. The CDR3 is 15 residues long. CDR3 in amino acids: CASSLIQGRLNEQYF. DNA of the CDR3: TGTGCCAGCAGCTTAATACAGGGTAGGCTCAATGAGCAGTACTTC.

The chain has TRBV5-6 and TRBJ2-2; D uncertain. V was clipped by 4 bases and J by 6 bases, with 16 bases between them. The germline V gene encodes CDR1 SGHDT and CDR2 YYEEEE. CDR3 size: 15 residues. The CDR3 reads CASSPQVGAAGELFF. The CDR3 region has the DNA TGTGCCAGCAGCCCACAAGTGGGCGCAGCCGGGGAGCTGTTTTTT.

The chain links TRBV5-1 to TRBJ1-2, with D possibly TRBD1 on 5 matching bases. The CDR3 consists of 10 residues. V was cut by 4 bases and J by 13 bases, with 11 bases left in between. Germline CDR1 reads SGHRS; CDR2 reads YFSETQ. The CDR3 reads CASSPRQCTF. The CDR3 DNA reads TGCGCCAGCAGCCCGAGACAGTGCACCTTC.

This clonotype was picked up a small number of times. A much larger clone is a single base away; this may be a read error. The chain combines TRBV6-6 with TRBJ1-2; 7 bases line up with TRBD1. The CDR3 is 12 amino acids. V shed 10 bases, J shed 7 bases, and the junction held 9 bases outside the gene matches. Germline lookup yields CDR1 MNHNY and CDR2 SVGAGI (reference sequence). The CDR3: CATGIGGLGYTF. The CDR3, as DNA: TGTGCCACTGGGATAGGGGGCCTTGGCTACACCTTC.

The sample holds a few counts of this clonotype. As DNA, the CDR3 is TGCGCCAGCAGCTTGACAGGGGGCGCGGGTGATACGCAGTATTTT. Translating gives CASSLTGGAGDTQYF. This chain links TRBV5-1 with TRBJ2-3; TRBD1 aligns across 9 bases. CDR3 length: 15 amino acids. V was pared by 1 base and J by 6 bases, with 6 bases of the junction left unmatched. Germline V gene lookup returns CDR1 SGHRS and CDR2 YFSETQ.